This record covers a single T cell receptor beta chain. The antigen is unknown. Profiled with immunoSEQ multiplex PCR; TCRdb holds only in-frame clones, not every one. Found here are just under 95,000 clones, approximately 63% of them singletons; the top ten hold 45% to 55%. The data were obtained in a study of shared clonotypes between healthy human individuals. Study-level results: It was observed that 5% to 6.5% of naive CD4 clonotypes were shared across several donors.

Recent acute infections and vaccinations were absent in the healthy HIV-negative adult donors. The ends were cut back, 10 bases at V and 2 bases at J, with 11 bases in the middle. This CDR3 has 13 residues. Germline values: CDR1 LNHDA, CDR2 SQIVND (reference sequence). Sequencing was performed on memory CD8+ T cells sorted from blood. The subset denotes: CD45RO+ cells pooled with CCR7-negative TemRA cells. The clonotype was recovered from a man aged 30 to 45 in good health. This chain joins TRBV19 and TRBJ2-2; D uncertain. In nucleotides, the CDR3 is TGTGCCATCACAGACTTTAACACCGGGGAGCTGTTTTTT. It encodes CAITDFNTGELFF.